This entry describes one T cell receptor beta chain. This specimen belongs to a study of control samples from healthy donors and cancer patients. The data were produced by immunoSEQ multiplex PCR, yet TCRdb's version contains in-frame clones alone and is incomplete. The table records fewer than 200,000 clones, nearly 90% of them present only once. Germline CDR1 and CDR2: SQVTM and ANQGSEA. Trimming at V came to 4 bases and at J to 7 bases, leaving 6 bases not matched to a gene. The CDR3 has 13 amino acids. Input material: blood. The chain combines TRBV29-1 with TRBJ1-4; TRBD1 matches 7 bases. This receptor was obtained from a woman in her fifties or sixties in good health. CDR3 amino acids: CSVAGDSFEKLFF. DNA of the CDR3: TGCAGCGTTGCCGGGGACAGTTTTGAAAAACTGTTTTTT.